These T cell receptor beta chains were read from a single sample in a study of T-cell memory formation after mild COVID-19. TCRdb analysed the 5' RACE reads with MiXCR anew, one entry per CDR3 protein. This table holds about 190,000 distinct CDR3 sequences, approximately 20% found once. Sequencing used PBMCs or a T cell subset sorted from them (not recorded which). The receptors were gathered from an adult woman who had mild COVID-19 (a few samples of this study predate the infection). Cell type and time point are not known. Both conserved end residues are part of each CDR3. Fields, in order: D gene, clone size, J gene, V gene, CDR3 protein, CDR3 DNA. The D gene is left open where the match is weak. Rows give clone size only sometimes, using once, few, many, or a class for an expanded clone.

d_call: TRBD1
clone_size: .
j_call: TRBJ2-6
v_call: TRBV12-3/TRBV12-4
cdr3_aa: CASSPTRGQGNVLTF
cdr3_nt: TGTGCCAGCAGTCCGACAAGGGGACAGGGAAACGTCCTGACTTTC

d_call: TRBD1
clone_size: .
j_call: TRBJ1-2
v_call: TRBV20-1
cdr3_aa: CSAREQGKNGYTF
cdr3_nt: TGCAGTGCTAGAGAACAGGGGAAAAATGGCTACACCTTC

d_call: .
clone_size: .
j_call: TRBJ2-1
v_call: TRBV6-2/TRBV6-3
cdr3_aa: CASRGGGEGSNEQFF
cdr3_nt: TGTGCCAGCCGGGGAGGCGGCGAGGGGAGCAATGAGCAGTTCTTC

d_call: .
clone_size: .
j_call: TRBJ1-4
v_call: TRBV20-1
cdr3_aa: CSADSTGTRSF
cdr3_nt: TGCAGTGCTGATTCGACCGGGACACGGAGTTTT

d_call: TRBD2
clone_size: .
j_call: TRBJ2-3
v_call: TRBV18
cdr3_aa: CASLAGARSDTQYF
cdr3_nt: TGTGCCAGCTTAGCGGGGGCCCGCTCAGATACGCAGTATTTT

d_call: .
clone_size: .
j_call: TRBJ2-3
v_call: TRBV5-1
cdr3_aa: CASSLGPGRADTQYF
cdr3_nt: TGCGCCAGCAGCTTGGGACCAGGACGTGCAGATACGCAGTATTTT

d_call: TRBD2
clone_size: .
j_call: TRBJ2-3
v_call: TRBV5-1
cdr3_aa: CASSGTSGVGADTQYF
cdr3_nt: TGCGCCAGCAGTGGGACTAGCGGGGTCGGAGCAGATACGCAGTATTTT

d_call: TRBD1
clone_size: .
j_call: TRBJ1-5
v_call: TRBV6-5
cdr3_aa: CASGRTGPSVSQHF
cdr3_nt: TGTGCCAGCGGAAGGACAGGGCCCTCTGTGTCCCAGCATTTT

d_call: TRBD2
clone_size: few
j_call: TRBJ2-3
v_call: TRBV5-1
cdr3_aa: CASSREGTDTQYF
cdr3_nt: TGCGCCAGCAGCCGGGAGGGCACAGATACGCAGTATTTT

d_call: TRBD2
clone_size: few
j_call: TRBJ2-1
v_call: TRBV20-1
cdr3_aa: CSARSQKRGAYNEQFF
cdr3_nt: TGCAGTGCTAGGTCTCAAAAGCGGGGGGCCTACAATGAGCAGTTCTTC

d_call: .
clone_size: .
j_call: TRBJ2-7
v_call: TRBV21-1
cdr3_aa: CASSKGGLAGGQYEQYF
cdr3_nt: TGTGCCAGCAGCAAAGGAGGTCTAGCGGGAGGACAATACGAGCAGTACTTC

d_call: TRBD1
clone_size: few
j_call: TRBJ2-2
v_call: TRBV12-3/TRBV12-4
cdr3_aa: CASSFNRGTTGELFF
cdr3_nt: TGTGCCAGCAGTTTTAACAGGGGGACCACCGGGGAGCTGTTTTTT

d_call: TRBD2
clone_size: once
j_call: TRBJ2-3
v_call: TRBV20-1
cdr3_aa: CSRGVTTDTQYF
cdr3_nt: TGCTCTCGGGGGGTGACCACAGATACGCAGTATTTT

d_call: TRBD2
clone_size: .
j_call: TRBJ2-1
v_call: TRBV20-1
cdr3_aa: CSARVPRRLAGARNEQFF
cdr3_nt: TGCAGTGCTAGAGTCCCCAGACGACTAGCGGGGGCGAGGAATGAGCAGTTCTTC

d_call: .
clone_size: .
j_call: TRBJ1-1
v_call: TRBV15
cdr3_aa: CATSRGGSATEAFF
cdr3_nt: TGTGCCACCAGCAGAGGTGGATCGGCCACTGAAGCTTTCTTT

d_call: .
clone_size: few
j_call: TRBJ1-1
v_call: TRBV7-9
cdr3_aa: CASSPGTALTEAFF
cdr3_nt: TGTGCCAGCAGCCCCGGGACCGCTCTCACTGAAGCTTTCTTT

d_call: TRBD2
clone_size: .
j_call: TRBJ2-7
v_call: TRBV2
cdr3_aa: CASTLAGGPYEQYF
cdr3_nt: TGTGCCAGCACACTAGCGGGGGGACCCTACGAGCAGTACTTC

d_call: .
clone_size: .
j_call: TRBJ2-5
v_call: TRBV24-1
cdr3_aa: CATSEPGAQETQYF
cdr3_nt: TGTGCCACCAGTGAACCCGGGGCCCAAGAGACCCAGTACTTC

d_call: .
clone_size: few
j_call: TRBJ2-6
v_call: TRBV30
cdr3_aa: CAWSPISRNVLTF
cdr3_nt: TGTGCCTGGAGTCCCATTTCAAGGAACGTCCTGACTTTC

d_call: .
clone_size: few
j_call: TRBJ1-2
v_call: TRBV12-3/TRBV12-4
cdr3_aa: CASSYRNGYTF
cdr3_nt: TGTGCCAGCTCTTACAGAAATGGCTACACCTTC

d_call: TRBD2
clone_size: .
j_call: TRBJ2-3
v_call: TRBV15
cdr3_aa: CATSDPKTSGGADTQYF
cdr3_nt: TGTGCCACCAGCGATCCGAAAACTAGCGGGGGAGCAGATACGCAGTATTTT

d_call: .
clone_size: once
j_call: TRBJ1-4
v_call: TRBV20-1
cdr3_aa: CSASPVRNEKLFF
cdr3_nt: TGCAGTGCTAGTCCGGTCCGTAATGAAAAACTGTTTTTT

d_call: TRBD2
clone_size: few
j_call: TRBJ2-3
v_call: TRBV4-1
cdr3_aa: CASSQVGTSLRGADTQYF
cdr3_nt: TGCGCCAGCAGCCAAGTCGGGACTAGCCTCCGCGGGGCAGATACGCAGTATTTT

d_call: TRBD2
clone_size: .
j_call: TRBJ2-5
v_call: TRBV20-1
cdr3_aa: CSAILAGGETQYF
cdr3_nt: TGCAGTGCCATCCTAGCGGGGGGGGAGACCCAGTACTTC

d_call: .
clone_size: few
j_call: TRBJ2-1
v_call: TRBV5-1
cdr3_aa: CASSSGANNEQFF
cdr3_nt: TGCGCCAGCAGCTCAGGGGCCAACAATGAGCAGTTCTTC

d_call: TRBD2
clone_size: .
j_call: TRBJ2-1
v_call: TRBV7-9
cdr3_aa: CASSTLAGAGEQFF
cdr3_nt: TGTGCCAGCAGCACCCTAGCGGGGGCGGGGGAGCAGTTCTTC

d_call: .
clone_size: many
j_call: TRBJ1-6
v_call: TRBV20-1
cdr3_aa: CSASHVDNSPLHF
cdr3_nt: TGCAGTGCTAGTCACGTAGATAATTCACCCCTCCACTTT